This TCR beta chain was sequenced during a study of cytomegalovirus exposure and HLA in healthy donors. In regard to this clone: The antigen is unknown. The same CDR3 is also encoded by other DNA sequences in this sample.

Findings and caveats of the study: One cluster of highly shared sequence variants probably arose as a sequencing artifact. Looking again later, the authors saw that most CMV-associated TCR beta chains seemed HLA-restricted. Earlier analysis yielded a pattern in which most TCR beta V segments were productive about 87% or about 30% of the time.

PCR primers comprised 60 Vbeta and 13 Jbeta primers. Sequencing was performed with immunoSEQ multiplex PCR; in TCRdb, only in-frame clones are kept and a portion is missing. The sample has under 90,000 clones; 75% to 85% are singletons. From germline, CDR1 is SGHRS and CDR2 YFSETQ. The V end was cut by 0 bases, the J end by 2 bases, with 7 bases between. This CDR3 contains 14 residues. Healthy bone marrow donors supplied every sample. The chain carries TRBV5-1 and TRBJ2-3; no reliable D call. Sequencing was performed on PBMCs. The source of this sequence is a man aged 50-59 years in good health and CMV-seropositive. The CDR3 DNA reads as TGCGCCAGCAGCTTGGGGCAATTCACAGATACGCAGTATTTT. It translates to CASSLGQFTDTQYF. Full variable domain (outside the CDR3, taken from reference TRBV5-1 and TRBJ2-3): KAGVTQTPRYLIKTRGQQVTLSCSPISGHRSVSWYQQTPGQGLQFLFEYFSETQRNKGNFPGRFSGRQFSNSRSEMNVSTLELGDSALYLCASSLGQFTDTQYFGPGTRLTVL.